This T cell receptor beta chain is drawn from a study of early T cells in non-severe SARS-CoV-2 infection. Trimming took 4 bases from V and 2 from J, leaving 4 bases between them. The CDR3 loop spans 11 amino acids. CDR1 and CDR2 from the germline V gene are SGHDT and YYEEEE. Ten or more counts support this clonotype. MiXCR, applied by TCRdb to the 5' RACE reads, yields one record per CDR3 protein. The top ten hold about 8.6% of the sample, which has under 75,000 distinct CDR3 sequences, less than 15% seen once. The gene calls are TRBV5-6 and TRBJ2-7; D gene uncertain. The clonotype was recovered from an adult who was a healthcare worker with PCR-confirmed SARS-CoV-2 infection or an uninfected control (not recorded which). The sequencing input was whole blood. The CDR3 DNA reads TGTGCCAGCAGCGCTGCCTACGAGCAGTACTTC. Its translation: CASSAAYEQYF. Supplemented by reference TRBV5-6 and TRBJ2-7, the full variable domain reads DAGVTQSPTHLIKTRGQQVTLRCSPKSGHDTVSWYQQALGQGPQFIFQYYEEEERQRGNFPDRFSGHQFPNYSSELNVNALLLGDSALYLCASSAAYEQYFGPGTRLTVT.